Listed here are 11 T cell receptor beta chains from one sample, sequenced in a study of CD8 T cells in Susac syndrome. RNA amounts of about 0.45 to 1 ug underwent reverse transcription with random hexamers. MiXCR, run by TCRdb on the immunoSEQ multiplex PCR reads, gives a single entry per CDR3 protein. The repertoire holds a few hundred thousand distinct CDR3 sequences, 85% to 95% seen once, with 0.082% in the top ten. Material for sequencing was CD4+ T cells from PBMCs. These receptors all come from a human donor with multiple sclerosis.

This sequence joins TRBV7-2 and TRBJ2-7; D gene uncertain. The CDR3 sequence is 14 residues long. Germline CDR1 reads SGHTA; CDR2 reads FQGNSA. Trimming cost V 1 base and J 3 bases, with 10 bases left between them. The CDR3 region has the DNA TGTGCCAGCAGCTTAGTGCCAGCTTACTACGAGCAGTACTTC. Its protein product is CASSLVPAYYEQYF.

The chain is built from TRBV27 and TRBJ1-2; possible D gene TRBD1, 6 bases. Per the germline V gene, CDR1 is MNHEY and CDR2 is SMNVEV (reference sequence). V shed 3 bases and J shed 8 bases, with 13 bases lying between them. CDR3 length equals 13 residues. CDR3 residues: CASSFWGRGGYTF. CDR3 nucleotide sequence: TGTGCCAGCAGTTTTTGGGGGCGCGGAGGCTACACCTTC.

The chain employs TRBV6-5 and TRBJ2-7, with D perhaps matching TRBD1 (5 bases). With 6 bases removed from V and 2 bases from J, the gap between germline ends came to 14 bases. The CDR3 has 14 residues. The germline V gene has CDR1 MNHEY and CDR2 SVGAGI. The CDR3 DNA reads TGTGCCAGCAGCACTTCCCGACAGCCCTACGAGCAGTACGTC. Encoded protein: CASSTSRQPYEQYV.

The chain has TRBV20-1 and TRBJ2-4, with 7 bases matching TRBD2. The CDR3 loop spans 14 amino acids. Germline V gives CDR1 DFQATT, CDR2 SNEGSKA (reference sequence). V lost 4 bases, J lost 5 bases, and 8 bases stayed unmatched. In DNA form, the CDR3 reads TGCAGTGCTACCCCTGGAGCGGGGCAAAACATTCAGTACTTC. Translation gives CSATPGAGQNIQYF.

The chain links TRBV6-1 to TRBJ2-7; TRBD1 is a possible D gene (6 bases). The germline V gene has CDR1 MNHNS and CDR2 SASEGT. The CDR3 runs 12 residues. Trimming took 6 bases from V and 4 from J, leaving 10 bases between them. The DNA of the CDR3 is TGTGCCAGCAGCACAACAGGGTACGAGCAGTACGTC. Its protein is CASSTTGYEQYV.

This chain uses TRBV20-1 with TRBJ2-1; no clear D gene. The CDR3 sequence is 10 residues long. Trimming took off 3 bases at V and 6 bases at J, with 3 bases between the two ends. Looked up from germline, CDR1 is DFQATT and CDR2 is SNEGSKA (reference sequence). The CDR3 protein is CSASTNEQFF. CDR3 DNA: TGCAGTGCTAGTACCAATGAGCAGTTCTTC.

This rearrangement joins TRBV5-6 to TRBJ2-1, with 9 bases identical to TRBD1. Looked up from germline, CDR1 is SGHDT and CDR2 is YYEEEE. V lost 2 bases to trimming and J lost 4 bases; unmatched junction nucleotides: 4. The CDR3 runs to 15 residues. The CDR3 DNA reads TGTGCCAGCAGCTTTTCGACAGGGGGATACAATGAGCAGTTCTTC. Translating gives CASSFSTGGYNEQFF.

The chain combines TRBV5-1 with TRBJ2-1, with D perhaps TRBD2 (6 bases). Germline V gives CDR1 SGHRS, CDR2 YFSETQ. The CDR3 runs to 16 residues. Trimming pared 0 bases from V and 8 bases from J, leaving 18 bases between. For the CDR3, the DNA is TGCGCCAGCAGCTTGGATGGCGCACCATCGGGAGATGAGCAGTTCTTC. Amino acid sequence: CASSLDGAPSGDEQFF.

This chain connects TRBV28 to TRBJ1-1; possibly TRBD1 for D (5 bases). Between the trimmed V and J ends, which lost 2 bases and 1 base, there was a span of 14 bases. The CDR3 has 16 residues. The germline CDR1 and CDR2 sequences are MDHEN and SYDVKM. In DNA, the CDR3 is TGTGCCAGCAGTTTAGGGGGACTAAGCCCGAACACTGAAGCTTTCTTT. Protein: CASSLGGLSPNTEAFF.

This clonotype has a single count. This chain links TRBV11-3 with TRBJ2-1; TRBD2 matches at 8 bases. This CDR3 has 13 residues. After removal of 3 bases from V and 12 bases from J, the junction contained 7 bases not matched to a gene. Germline V lookup: CDR1 SGHNT, CDR2 YENEEA. CDR3 DNA: TGTGCCAGCAGCTTTAATAGCGGGGAGGGGCAGTTCTTC. It encodes CASSFNSGEGQFF.

J is TRBJ1-1 and V is TRBV6-6, with D possibly being TRBD1 (6 bases). This CDR3 has 14 residues. V gave up 5 bases and J gave up 8 bases, with 18 bases separating them. Germline CDR1 is MNHNY and CDR2 is SVGAGI (reference sequence). The CDR3 protein is CASSHQGSGAEAFF. DNA for the CDR3: TGTGCCAGCAGTCATCAGGGGTCGGGGGCCGAAGCTTTCTTT.